The 9 T cell receptor beta chains below all came from one sample that was sequenced in a study of T cells in tuberculosis (dated by TCRdb to the late 2010s). Library preparation used the immunoSEQ multiplex PCR assay. As stored in TCRdb, this immuneACCESS dataset retains in-frame rearrangements with V and J assigned. A fraction of the clones does not appear; measured against another copy, unresolved V genes explain less than half of the discrepancy, and the remainder lacks a known reason. Across this sample there are about 23,000 clones, with about 95% seen only once. The top ten hold 9.4% of the sample. Sequenced: PBMCs. The receptors derive from a donor aged 10-29 years with latent tuberculosis or without tuberculosis infection.

The V and J genes are TRBV4-1 and TRBJ2-3; weak D call: TRBD1 (6 bases). V gave up 5 bases and J gave up 3 bases, with 15 bases separating them. The CDR3 consists of 15 residues. CDR1 is MGHRA and CDR2 is YSYEKL in the germline V gene. The DNA of the CDR3 is TGCGCCAGCAGCACCGTGGGGGCTAGGACAGATACGCAGTATTTT. Residues: CASSTVGARTDTQYF.

The chain is built from TRBV7-2 and TRBJ2-6; D may be TRBD1 (6 bases). Trimming left V 6 bases short and J 1 base short, with 19 bases between. The CDR3 consists of 18 residues. CDR1 is SGHTA, CDR2 FQGNSA, per germline. As DNA, the CDR3 is TGTGCCAGCAGTCCTAGGACAGTCGCGTGGTCTGGGGCCAACGTCCTGACTTTC. Its protein product is CASSPRTVAWSGANVLTF.

V is TRBV14 and J is TRBJ1-2, with D uncertain. The CDR3 is 15 residues long. V shed 1 base and J shed 6 bases, with 15 bases lying between them. Looked up from germline, CDR1 is SGHDN and CDR2 is FVKESK. CDR3: CASSQGEGWVNGYTF. DNA of the CDR3: TGTGCCAGCAGCCAAGGCGAGGGCTGGGTAAATGGCTACACCTTC.

The J gene is TRBJ1-5, the V gene TRBV7-6; no clear D gene. The V end was cut by 5 bases, the J end by 5 bases, with 16 bases between. CDR1 is SGHVS, CDR2 FNYEAQ, per germline. The CDR3 contains 15 residues. In DNA, the CDR3 is TGTGCCAGCAGCCCTTTCGGGATGGGCGATCAGCCCCAGCATTTT. Its protein is CASSPFGMGDQPQHF.

This sequence joins TRBV5-4 and TRBJ1-6; D call uncertain. V lost 10 bases, J lost 2 bases, and 7 bases lay in between. Germline V gene lookup returns CDR1 SGHNT and CDR2 YYREEE (reference sequence). The CDR3 extends over 12 amino acids. The CDR3, as DNA: TGTGCCGAGGCACCCTATAATTCACCCCTCCACTTT. This gives the protein CAEAPYNSPLHF.

The gene calls are TRBV7-2 and TRBJ1-4; 8 positions agree with TRBD1. Germline lookup yields CDR1 SGHTA and CDR2 FQGNSA. The CDR3 extends over 15 amino acids. V trimming: 5 bases; J trimming: 4 bases; junction bases outside the gene matches: 6. CDR3 amino acids: CASSHDRGLNEKLFF. The CDR3 DNA reads as TGTGCCAGCAGCCACGACAGGGGCCTTAATGAAAAACTGTTTTTT.

The gene calls are TRBV5-1 and TRBJ1-1; the match to TRBD1 covers 8 bases. CDR1 and CDR2 from the germline V gene are SGHRS and YFSETQ. The V and J ends lost 6 bases and 1 base, in that order; junction bases with no gene match: 11. The CDR3 extends over 16 amino acids. DNA for the CDR3: TGCGCCAGCATTGTTCGCCCCGGACAGGGGAACACTGAAGCTTTCTTT. Translation: CASIVRPGQGNTEAFF.

The chain joins TRBV15 to TRBJ2-3; 7 nucleotides line up with TRBD2. The CDR3 is 14 amino acids. The V gene's germline CDR1 is LNHNV and CDR2 YYDKDF (reference sequence). Trimming cost V 6 bases and J 3 bases; bases outside gene matches: 6. CDR3 residues: CATRKGGVTDTQYF. DNA for the CDR3: TGTGCCACCAGGAAGGGAGGGGTTACAGATACGCAGTATTTT.

This sequence joins TRBV30 and TRBJ2-3; TRBD1 matches at 10 bases. Trimming cost V 4 bases and J 2 bases; bases outside gene matches: 6. Germline-derived CDR1 and CDR2 are GTSNPN and SVGIG (reference sequence). The CDR3 spans 15 residues. The CDR3, as DNA: TGTGCCTGGACGCCGGGGACAGGGGACACAGATACGCAGTATTTT. This sequence encodes CAWTPGTGDTDTQYF.